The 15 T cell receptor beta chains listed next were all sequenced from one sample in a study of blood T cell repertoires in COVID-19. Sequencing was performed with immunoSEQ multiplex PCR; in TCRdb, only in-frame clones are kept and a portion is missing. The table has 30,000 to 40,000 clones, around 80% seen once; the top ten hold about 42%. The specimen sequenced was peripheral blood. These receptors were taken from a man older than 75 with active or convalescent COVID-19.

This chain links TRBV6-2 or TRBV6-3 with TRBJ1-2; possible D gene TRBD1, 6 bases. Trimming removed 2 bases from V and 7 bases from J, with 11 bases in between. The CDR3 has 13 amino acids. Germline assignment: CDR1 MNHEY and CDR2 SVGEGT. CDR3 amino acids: CASSYGAGAGYTF. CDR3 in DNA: TGTGCCAGCAGTTACGGGGCAGGGGCTGGCTACACCTTC.

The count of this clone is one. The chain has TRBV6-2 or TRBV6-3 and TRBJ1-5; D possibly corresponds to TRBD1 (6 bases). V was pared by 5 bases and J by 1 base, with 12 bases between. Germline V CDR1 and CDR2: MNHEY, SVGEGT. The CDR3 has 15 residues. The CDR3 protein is CASSPTGLSNQPQHF. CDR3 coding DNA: TGTGCCAGCAGTCCCACAGGGTTAAGCAATCAGCCCCAGCATTTT.

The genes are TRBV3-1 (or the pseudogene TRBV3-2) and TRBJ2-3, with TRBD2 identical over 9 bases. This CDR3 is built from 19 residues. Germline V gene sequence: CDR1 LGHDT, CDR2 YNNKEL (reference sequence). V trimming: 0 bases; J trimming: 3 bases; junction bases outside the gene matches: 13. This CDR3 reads CASSQEVLAGASRTDTQYF. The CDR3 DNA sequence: TGTGCCAGCAGCCAAGAGGTGTTAGCGGGAGCGTCGAGGACAGATACGCAGTATTTT.

CDR3 DNA sequence: TGTGCCAGCAGCTTATCCTTAGCCAAAAACATTCAGTACTTC. Translation gives CASSLSLAKNIQYF. The chain couples TRBV11-2 to TRBJ2-4; D gene ambiguous. The germline V gene encodes CDR1 SGHAT and CDR2 FQNNGV. Trimming took off 2 bases at V and 0 bases at J, with 5 bases between the two ends. The CDR3 is 14 residues long.

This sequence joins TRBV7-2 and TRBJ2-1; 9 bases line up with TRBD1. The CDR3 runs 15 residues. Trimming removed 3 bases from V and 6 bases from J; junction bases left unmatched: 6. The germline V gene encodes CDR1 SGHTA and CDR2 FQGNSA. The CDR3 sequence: CASSFDRGDFNEQFF. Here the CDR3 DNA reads TGTGCCAGCAGCTTTGACAGGGGGGACTTCAATGAGCAGTTCTTC.

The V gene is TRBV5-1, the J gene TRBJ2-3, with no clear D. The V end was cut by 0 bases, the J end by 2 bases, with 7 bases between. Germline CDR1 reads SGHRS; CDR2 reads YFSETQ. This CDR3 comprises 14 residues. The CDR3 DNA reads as TGCGCCAGCAGCTTGGGACATTACACAGATACGCAGTATTTT. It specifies CASSLGHYTDTQYF.

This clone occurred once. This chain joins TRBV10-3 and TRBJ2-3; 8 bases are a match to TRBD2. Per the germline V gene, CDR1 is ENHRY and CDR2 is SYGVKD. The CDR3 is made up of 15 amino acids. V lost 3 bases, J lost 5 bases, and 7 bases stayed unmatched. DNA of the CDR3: TGTGCCATCAGTGATTCCAGCGGGAGTATAGATACGCAGTATTTT. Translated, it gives CAISDSSGSIDTQYF.

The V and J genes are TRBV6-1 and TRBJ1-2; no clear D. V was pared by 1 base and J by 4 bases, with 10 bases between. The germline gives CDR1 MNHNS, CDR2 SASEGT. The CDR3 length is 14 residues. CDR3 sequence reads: CASSEDSWLYGYTF. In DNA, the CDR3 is TGTGCCAGCAGTGAAGACAGTTGGCTCTATGGCTACACCTTC.

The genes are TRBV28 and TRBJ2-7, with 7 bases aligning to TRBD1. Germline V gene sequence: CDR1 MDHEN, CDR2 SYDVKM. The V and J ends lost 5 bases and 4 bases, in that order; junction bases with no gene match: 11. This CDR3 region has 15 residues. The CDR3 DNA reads TGTGCCAGCAGTGCTCCGGGACAGAGTCGTTACGAGCAGTACTTC. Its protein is CASSAPGQSRYEQYF.

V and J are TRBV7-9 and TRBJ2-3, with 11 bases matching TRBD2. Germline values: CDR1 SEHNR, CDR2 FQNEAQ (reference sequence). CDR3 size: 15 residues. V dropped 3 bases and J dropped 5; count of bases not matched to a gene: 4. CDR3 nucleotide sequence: TGTGCCAGCAGCTTTAGCGGGAGGGCCGGAGATACGCAGTATTTT. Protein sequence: CASSFSGRAGDTQYF.

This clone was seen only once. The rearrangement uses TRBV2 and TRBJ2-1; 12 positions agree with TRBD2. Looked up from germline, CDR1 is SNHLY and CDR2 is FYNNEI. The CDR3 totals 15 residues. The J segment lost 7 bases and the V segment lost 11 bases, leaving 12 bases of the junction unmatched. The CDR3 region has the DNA TGTGCCGGTTCTAGCGGGAGGGGGGCGAGAAATGAGCAGTTCTTC. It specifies CAGSSGRGARNEQFF.

The CDR3 DNA sequence: TGTGCCAGCAGCCAAAGAACAGGACGCACAGATACGCAGTATTTT. Encoded protein: CASSQRTGRTDTQYF. This chain uses TRBV3-1 (or the pseudogene TRBV3-2) with TRBJ2-3; possibly TRBD1 for D (5 bases). Trimming shortened V by 2 bases and J by 1 base, and 10 bases separated the two germline ends. CDR1 and CDR2 (germline): LGHDT, YNNKEL (reference sequence). The CDR3 is 15 residues long.

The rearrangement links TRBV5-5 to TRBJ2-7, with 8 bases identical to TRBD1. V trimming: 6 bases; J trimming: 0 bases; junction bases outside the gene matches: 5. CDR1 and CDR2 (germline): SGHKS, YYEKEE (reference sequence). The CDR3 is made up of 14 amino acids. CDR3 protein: CASTGGQVSYEQYF. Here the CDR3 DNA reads TGTGCCAGCACCGGGGGACAGGTCTCCTACGAGCAGTACTTC. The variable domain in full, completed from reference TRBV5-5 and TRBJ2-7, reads DAGVTQSPTHLIKTRGQQVTLRCSPISGHKSVSWYQQVLGQGPQFIFQYYEKEERGRGNFPDRFSARQFPNYSSELNVNALLLGDSALYLCASTGGQVSYEQYFGPGTRLTVT.

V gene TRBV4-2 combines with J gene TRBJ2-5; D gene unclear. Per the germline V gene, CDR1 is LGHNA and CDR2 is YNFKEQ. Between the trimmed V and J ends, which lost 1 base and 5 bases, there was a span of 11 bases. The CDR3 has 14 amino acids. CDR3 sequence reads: CASSQGENGETQYF. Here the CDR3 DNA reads TGTGCCAGCAGCCAAGGCGAAAACGGGGAGACCCAGTACTTC.

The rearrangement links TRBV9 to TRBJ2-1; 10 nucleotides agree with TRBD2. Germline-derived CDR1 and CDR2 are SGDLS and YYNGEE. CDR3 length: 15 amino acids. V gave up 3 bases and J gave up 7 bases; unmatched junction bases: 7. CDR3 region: CASSEAGGPRNEQFF. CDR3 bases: TGTGCCAGCAGCGAAGCGGGAGGGCCTAGAAATGAGCAGTTCTTC. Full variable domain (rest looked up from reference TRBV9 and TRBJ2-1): DSGVTQTPKHLITATGQRVTLRCSPRSGDLSVYWYQQSLDQGLQFLIQYYNGEERAKGNILERFSAQQFPDLHSELNLSSLELGDSALYFCASSEAGGPRNEQFFGPGTRLTVL.